The T cell receptor beta chain described here comes from a study of T cells after somatic rescue of genetic block. The sample holds one count of this clone. Produced via immunoSEQ multiplex PCR; TCRdb's table is partial and in-frame only. Of tens of thousands of clones in the sample, around 90% are singletons; the top ten hold about 1.5%. The length of the CDR3 is 14 residues. Germline loops: CDR1 SEHNR, CDR2 FQNEAQ (reference sequence). Trimming removed 0 bases at V and 13 bases at J, with 18 bases between. V gene TRBV7-9 combines with J gene TRBJ1-2, with D possibly TRBD1 on 5 matching bases. This receptor was obtained from a woman younger than 30. What was sequenced was peripheral blood mononuclear cells (PBMCs). Written as DNA, the CDR3 is TGTGCCAGCAGCTTAGCCGAGTCGGGGGTAGTTGGCACCTTC. It codes for CASSLAESGVVGTF.